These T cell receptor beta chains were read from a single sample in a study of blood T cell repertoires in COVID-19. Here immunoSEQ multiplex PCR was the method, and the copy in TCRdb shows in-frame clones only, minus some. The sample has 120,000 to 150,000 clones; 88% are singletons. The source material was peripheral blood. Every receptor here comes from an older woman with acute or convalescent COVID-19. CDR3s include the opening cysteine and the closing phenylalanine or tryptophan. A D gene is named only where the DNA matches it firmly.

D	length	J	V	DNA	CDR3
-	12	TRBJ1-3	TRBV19	TGTGCCAGTAGTCGGTCTGGAAACACCATATATTTT	CASSRSGNTIYF
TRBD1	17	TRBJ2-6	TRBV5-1	TGCGCCAGCAGCCCCGACAGGGGCTCCTCTGGGGCCAACGTCCTGACTTTC	CASSPDRGSSGANVLTF
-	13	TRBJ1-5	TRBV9	TGTGCCAGCAGCGCCACAGGCACTCAGCCCCAGCATTTT	CASSATGTQPQHF
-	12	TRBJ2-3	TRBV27	TGTGCCAGCCGAACTAGCACAGATACGCAGTATTTT	CASRTSTDTQYF
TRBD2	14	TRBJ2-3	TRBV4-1	TGCGCCAGCAGCCGCGGGGGGCGGGAAGATACGCAGTATTTT	CASSRGGREDTQYF
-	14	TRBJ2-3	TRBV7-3	TGTGCCAGCAGCCGCGGGGCTAGCACAGATACGCAGTATTTT	CASSRGASTDTQYF
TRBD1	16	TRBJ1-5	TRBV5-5	TGTGCCAGCAGCTTAGGGACAGGGAAGGAAGATCAGCCCCAGCATTTT	CASSLGTGKEDQPQHF
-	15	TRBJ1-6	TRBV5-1	TGCGCCAGCAGCCCCAGGCAGGACAACAATTCACCCCTCCACTTT	CASSPRQDNNSPLHF
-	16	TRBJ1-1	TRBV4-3	TGCGCCAGCAGCCCCCAGGTCGGGGTCATGAACACTGAAGCTTTCTTT	CASSPQVGVMNTEAFF
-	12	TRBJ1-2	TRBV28	TGTGCCAGCAGTTTGGGGAGTTATGGCTACACCTTC	CASSLGSYGYTF
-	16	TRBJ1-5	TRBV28	TGTGCCAGCAGTTTCCGGGGGGGGCCGATACTTCAGCCCCAGCATTTT	CASSFRGGPILQPQHF
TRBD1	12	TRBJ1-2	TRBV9	TGTGCCAGCAGCGTAGGGGACAGGCTCTACACCTTC	CASSVGDRLYTF
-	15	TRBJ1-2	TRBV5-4	TGTGCCAGCAGCTTGGTGGCAGAAGCTAACTATGGCTACACCTTC	CASSLVAEANYGYTF
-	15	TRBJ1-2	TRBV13	TGTGCCAGCAGCTTAGGTTCGGGGGGACGAGGTGGCTACACCTTC	CASSLGSGGRGGYTF
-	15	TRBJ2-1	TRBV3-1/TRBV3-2	TGTGCCAGCAGCCAAGATCAGTACACCTACAATGAGCAGTTCTTC	CASSQDQYTYNEQFF
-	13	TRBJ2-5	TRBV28	TGTGCCAGCAGTCGGACAGATTTAGAGACCCAGTACTTC	CASSRTDLETQYF
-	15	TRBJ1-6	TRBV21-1	TGTGCCAGCAGCAAAGAGTACAGGGGGAATTCACCCCTCCACTTT	CASSKEYRGNSPLHF
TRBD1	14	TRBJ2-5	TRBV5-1	TGCGCCAGCAGAGAGACAGGGGGCGTAGAGACCCAGTACTTC	CASRETGGVETQYF
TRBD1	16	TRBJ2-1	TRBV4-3	TGCGCCAGCAGCCAAGATTTGGGACAGGTACACAATGAGCAGTTCTTC	CASSQDLGQVHNEQFF